Listed below are T cell receptor beta chains from one sample, sequenced in a study of radiation and T cells in renal cell carcinoma. Produced via immunoSEQ multiplex PCR; TCRdb's table is partial and in-frame only. Of about 83,000 clones in the sample, 75% to 90% were seen once. Specimen: blood, collected from a patient whose treatment included radiotherapy and nephrectomy. Receptors were obtained from a woman aged 55-69 years with renal cell carcinoma. Each CDR3 is given with its conserved first and last residue. The D gene is left open where the match is weak.

v_gene,d_gene,j_gene,CDR3aa
TRBV6-1,.,TRBJ2-5,CASRKGLQETQYF
TRBV11-1,TRBD2,TRBJ2-3,CASSHPGGSGTDTQYF
TRBV11-2,.,TRBJ2-5,CASSLGEAETQYF
TRBV11-3,.,TRBJ2-1,CASSLGGGNEQFF
TRBV5-1,.,TRBJ1-4,CASSLDRVAEKLFF
TRBV27,.,TRBJ1-1,CASSFADMNTEAFF
TRBV4-2,TRBD1,TRBJ1-1,CASSQWTGGFSTEAFF
TRBV18,.,TRBJ2-7,CASSPRTLVKGLSYEQYF
TRBV5-1,TRBD1,TRBJ2-5,CASSLPYAGGRGETQYF
TRBV2,TRBD2,TRBJ2-5,CAFSGGETQYF
TRBV27,.,TRBJ2-6,CASSLGFSGANVLTF
TRBV9,TRBD2,TRBJ2-2,CASSPGLAENTGELFF
TRBV10-3,TRBD1,TRBJ1-1,CAITSTGENTEAFF
TRBV27,TRBD1,TRBJ1-4,CASSLLGQPEKLFF
TRBV7-9,TRBD1,TRBJ2-2,CASSRDSRTGELFF
TRBV4-3,.,TRBJ2-7,CASSQDLTAGEQYF
TRBV7-6,.,TRBJ2-3,CASSLGLGETDTQYF
TRBV7-9,.,TRBJ2-7,CASSSGLFSSYEQYF
TRBV19,.,TRBJ1-5,CASSYSHQPQHF
TRBV6-5,.,TRBJ2-1,CASSYTSSSYNEQFF
TRBV27,TRBD2,TRBJ2-1,CASNPFPGGTGGDEQFF
TRBV29-1,TRBD1,.,CSVVRGTGTYEQYF
TRBV19,.,TRBJ1-1,CASSMRLNTEAFF
TRBV27,.,TRBJ2-1,CASSINRKNEQFF
TRBV5-6,TRBD1,TRBJ1-2,CASSLSGQNYGYTF
TRBV25-1,TRBD2,TRBJ2-2,CASSELAGAGTGELFF
TRBV18,.,TRBJ1-3,CASSREGNTIYF
TRBV4-1,.,TRBJ1-2,CASSQEWGAYGYTF
TRBV5-5,.,TRBJ2-1,CASSPGPSNEQFF
TRBV2,.,TRBJ1-3,CASSGDILSGNTIYF
TRBV9,.,TRBJ1-5,CASSVDGLVNQPQHF
TRBV11-2,.,TRBJ2-7,CASSLDRGVYHEQYF
TRBV28,TRBD1,TRBJ2-7,CASSSLTTGRSYEQYF
TRBV29-1,.,TRBJ2-1,CSAEGGQYNEQFF
TRBV5-1,TRBD1,TRBJ2-7,CASSRPGTGTDSYEQYF
TRBV2,.,TRBJ2-2,CASSEGSTRTGELFF
TRBV4-1,.,TRBJ1-2,CASSQVILRQRINYGYTF
TRBV6-1,.,TRBJ1-2,CASRGGETNYGYTF
TRBV7-3,TRBD1,TRBJ2-6,CASSLTWDSAGANVLTF
TRBV30,.,TRBJ2-7,CASAGRSGDEQYF